Listed below are T cell receptor beta chains from one sample, sequenced in a study of blood T cell repertoires in COVID-19. The data were produced by immunoSEQ multiplex PCR, yet TCRdb's version contains in-frame clones alone and is incomplete. The sample holds approximately 180,000 clones, roughly three quarters seen once. Sequencing input: PBMCs or T cells enriched from blood (not recorded which). These receptors were obtained from a woman in her 50s with acute COVID-19. Each CDR3 is given with its conserved first and last residue. A D gene is named only where the DNA matches it firmly. The listing skips clone size in some rows; elsewhere it reads once, few, many or a size class.

>15|TRBV4-3|TRBJ1-4|NA|NA
CASSHHRQTDEKLFF
TGCGCCAGCAGCCACCACAGGCAGACTGATGAAAAACTGTTTTTT
>15|TRBV7-9|TRBJ2-2|NA|NA
CASSSRNFGTGELFF
TGTGCCAGCAGCTCACGTAATTTCGGGACCGGGGAGCTGTTTTTT
>18|TRBV19|TRBJ1-5|once|TRBD1
CASSWTGGSGAPHQPQHF
TGTGCCAGTAGTTGGACAGGGGGATCGGGCGCCCCACATCAGCCCCAGCATTTT
>16|TRBV5-6|TRBJ1-6|few|TRBD1
CASSTGTGFTGSPLHF
TGTGCCAGCAGCACCGGGACAGGGTTTACGGGGTCACCCCTCCACTTT
>13|TRBV4-1|TRBJ2-1|NA|NA
CASSQDRSYEQFF
TGCGCCAGCAGCCAAGACCGGTCCTATGAGCAGTTCTTC
>15|TRBV4-1|TRBJ1-6|NA|TRBD1
CASSQPDRENSPLHF
TGCGCCAGCAGCCAACCGGACAGGGAGAATTCACCCCTCCACTTT
>13|TRBV5-1|TRBJ1-1|NA|TRBD1
CASSWGQLTEAFF
TGCGCCAGCAGCTGGGGACAGCTCACTGAAGCTTTCTTT
>12|TRBV13|TRBJ1-1|NA|NA
CASRFLNTEAFF
TGTGCCAGCAGATTCTTGAACACTGAAGCTTTCTTT
>15|TRBV10-2|TRBJ1-5|NA|NA
CASSGQGSSNQPQHF
TGCGCCAGCAGTGGTCAGGGGTCAAGCAATCAGCCCCAGCATTTT
>13|TRBV5-1|TRBJ2-1|NA|TRBD1
CASFRDSHNEQFF
TGCGCCAGCTTTCGGGACAGCCACAATGAGCAGTTCTTC
>13|TRBV5-6|TRBJ1-1|NA|NA
CASSANMNTEAFF
TGTGCCAGCAGCGCCAACATGAACACTGAAGCTTTCTTT
>15|TRBV5-8|TRBJ2-1|NA|TRBD2
CASSWRGGDYNEQFF
TGTGCCAGCAGCTGGCGCGGGGGGGATTACAATGAGCAGTTCTTC
>15|TRBV6-5|TRBJ1-4|NA|TRBD1
CASSYSGTDNEKLFF
TGTGCCAGCAGTTACTCCGGGACAGATAATGAAAAACTGTTTTTT
>11|TRBV12-3/TRBV12-4|TRBJ1-2|NA|NA
CASSAGYGYTF
TGTGCCAGCAGTGCCGGGTATGGCTACACCTTC
>15|TRBV5-1|TRBJ2-2|NA|NA
CASSPLVGGTGELFF
TGCGCCAGCAGCCCCCTTGTTGGCGGGACCGGGGAGCTGTTTTTT
>17|TRBV7-6|TRBJ2-1|NA|NA
CASSLAGGGGRPHEQFF
TGTGCCAGCAGCTTAGCGGGAGGGGGGGGGCGCCCCCATGAGCAGTTCTTC
>16|TRBV7-2|TRBJ1-4|NA|TRBD1
CASSGSTGTGRGALFF
TGTGCCAGCAGCGGATCGACCGGGACAGGCCGCGGAGCATTGTTTTTT
>14|TRBV7-2|TRBJ1-2|NA|NA
CASSLEQGSYGYTF
TGTGCCAGCAGCTTAGAGCAGGGGAGCTATGGCTACACCTTC
>15|TRBV28|TRBJ2-3|NA|TRBD2
CASLAGGLWVDTQYF
TGTGCCAGTCTAGCGGGGGGGTTGTGGGTAGATACGCAGTATTTT
>13|TRBV5-1|TRBJ2-3|NA|NA
CASSPTTSAAVYF
TGCGCCAGCAGCCCGACGACCTCGGCGGCGGTGTATTTT
>17|TRBV7-9|TRBJ1-5|NA|TRBD1
CASSLGQGIRFNQPQHF
TGTGCCAGCAGCTTAGGACAGGGAATCAGGTTTAATCAGCCCCAGCATTTT
>14|TRBV7-8|TRBJ1-2|once|NA
CASSPLGPRGGYTF
TGTGCCAGCAGCCCCCTAGGGCCTCGGGGTGGCTACACCTTC
>15|TRBV6-2/TRBV6-3|TRBJ2-3|NA|NA
CASSFVGTSTDTQYF
TGTGCCAGCAGTTTTGTTGGGACTAGCACAGATACGCAGTATTTT
>13|TRBV7-2|TRBJ2-5|NA|NA
CASSLRPPETQYF
TGTGCCAGCAGCTTGAGGCCTCCAGAGACCCAGTACTTC
>15|TRBV4-1|TRBJ1-5|NA|NA
CASSHPGRRNQPQHF
TGCGCCAGCAGCCACCCGGGAAGACGTAATCAGCCCCAGCATTTT
>14|TRBV6-5|TRBJ1-1|NA|NA
CASRRGRVNTEAFF
TGTGCCAGCAGAAGGGGCAGGGTGAACACTGAAGCTTTCTTT
>14|TRBV5-1|TRBJ1-2|NA|TRBD1
CASSPGQGAYGYTF
TGCGCCAGCAGCCCTGGACAGGGGGCGTATGGCTACACCTTC
>16|TRBV11-2|TRBJ1-6|NA|NA
CASSLDRSSYNSPLHF
TGTGCCAGCAGCTTAGATAGGAGCTCCTATAATTCACCCCTCCACTTT
>14|TRBV18|TRBJ1-5|NA|TRBD1
CASSEGQVNQPQHF
TGTGCCAGCTCCGAGGGACAGGTCAATCAGCCCCAGCATTTT
>16|TRBV4-3|TRBJ1-1|NA|TRBD1
CASSRQGTGLNTEAFF
TGCGCCAGCAGCCGCCAAGGGACAGGCCTGAACACTGAAGCTTTCTTT
>18|TRBV10-1|TRBJ2-2|once|TRBD2
CASSGTTSGALDTGELFF
TGCGCCAGCAGTGGGACGACTAGCGGAGCCCTTGACACCGGGGAGCTGTTTTTT
>21|TRBV27|TRBJ2-1|NA|TRBD2
CASSQYPPGLAGAYKNNEQFF
TGTGCCAGCAGTCAATACCCCCCGGGACTAGCGGGGGCCTACAAAAACAATGAGCAGTTCTTC
>14|TRBV4-1|TRBJ1-3|NA|TRBD1
CASSLGQGGNTIYF
TGCGCCAGCAGCCTAGGACAGGGGGGAAACACCATATATTTT
>16|TRBV3-1/TRBV3-2|TRBJ1-2|NA|TRBD1
CASSQARQGYNYGYTF
TGTGCCAGCAGCCAAGCTAGACAGGGGTACAACTATGGCTACACCTTC
>15|TRBV28|TRBJ1-2|few|TRBD1
CASSQGGTGGSGYTF
TGTGCCAGTTCACAAGGCGGGACAGGGGGCTCTGGCTACACCTTC
>13|TRBV4-1|TRBJ1-5|NA|NA
CASSRGSNQPQHF
TGCGCCAGCAGCCGCGGGAGCAATCAGCCCCAGCATTTT
>15|TRBV7-9|TRBJ1-3|NA|NA
CASSPGGASGNTIYF
TGTGCCAGCAGCCCCGGGGGGGCCTCTGGAAACACCATATATTTT
>16|TRBV4-1|TRBJ1-6|NA|NA
CASSQVLARLNSPLHF
TGCGCCAGCAGCCAAGTGTTGGCCAGACTAAATTCACCCCTCCACTTT
>15|TRBV19|TRBJ1-4|NA|NA
CASSPGETTNEKLFF
TGTGCCAGTAGTCCCGGGGAGACAACTAATGAAAAACTGTTTTTT
>16|TRBV29-1|TRBJ2-1|NA|NA
CSVEGVGGASFYEQFF
TGCAGCGTTGAAGGGGTAGGGGGGGCCTCATTCTATGAGCAGTTCTTC
>13|TRBV7-3|TRBJ2-4|few|TRBD1
CASSSGQGNIQYF
TGTGCCAGCAGCTCAGGACAGGGAAACATTCAGTACTTC
>14|TRBV19|TRBJ1-2|NA|TRBD1
CASSEQGVLDGYTF
TGTGCCAGTAGCGAACAGGGGGTGCTGGATGGCTACACCTTC
>13|TRBV28|TRBJ1-1|NA|NA
CASSLLAGYQAFF
TGTGCCAGCAGTTTATTAGCTGGTTATCAAGCTTTCTTT
>16|TRBV7-9|TRBJ2-3|NA|NA
CASSLGAGHNTDTQYF
TGTGCCAGCAGCTTAGGAGCGGGCCATAACACAGATACGCAGTATTTT
>15|TRBV5-1|TRBJ1-4|NA|TRBD1
CASSLFDREDEKLFF
TGCGCCAGCAGCTTGTTTGACAGGGAGGACGAAAAACTGTTTTTT
>15|TRBV5-1|TRBJ1-2|NA|NA
CASSLGQGRSYGYTF
TGCGCCAGCAGCTTAGGGCAGGGGCGAAGCTATGGCTACACCTTC
>15|TRBV4-2|TRBJ2-5|NA|NA
CASSQAAQGIGTQYF
TGTGCCAGCAGCCAAGCGGCACAGGGTATTGGGACCCAGTACTTC
>15|TRBV23-1|TRBJ1-5|once|NA
CASRIGQGDNQPQHF
TGCGCCAGCAGGATAGGGCAGGGCGACAATCAGCCCCAGCATTTT
>13|TRBV2|TRBJ1-3|NA|NA
CASKPGLVETIYF
TGTGCCAGCAAACCAGGGTTAGTGGAAACCATATATTTT
>14|TRBV10-3|TRBJ1-1|NA|TRBD1
CAIKSGQGNTEAFF
TGTGCCATCAAATCGGGACAGGGGAACACTGAAGCTTTCTTT
>15|TRBV9|TRBJ2-1|NA|TRBD1
CASSASGQGAREQFF
TGTGCCAGCAGCGCCTCGGGACAGGGGGCCAGGGAGCAGTTCTTC
>14|TRBV5-1|TRBJ1-2|NA|NA
CASSPDNPFYGYTF
TGCGCCAGCAGCCCTGACAACCCATTCTATGGCTACACCTTC
>18|TRBV7-7|TRBJ2-2|many|TRBD2
CASTPSPSGGRGTGELFF
TGTGCTAGCACCCCCTCCCCTAGCGGGGGACGGGGGACCGGGGAGCTGTTTTTT
>16|TRBV4-1|TRBJ2-3|NA|NA
CASATSVGISTDTQYF
TGCGCCAGCGCGACTTCGGTTGGAATTAGCACAGATACGCAGTATTTT
>16|TRBV4-3|TRBJ2-5|NA|TRBD2
CASSQEGGRGLETQYF
TGCGCCAGCAGCCAAGAAGGAGGGAGGGGACTGGAGACCCAGTACTTC